Listed here are 21 T cell receptor beta chains from one sample, sequenced in a study of T cells after posttransplantation cyclophosphamide. Method: immunoSEQ multiplex PCR; TCRdb's copy keeps in-frame clones and lacks some. The sample yields tens of thousands of clones, roughly 82% seen once. Specimen: PBMCs. The receptors stem from a woman in her sixties with a blood cancer, CMV-positive, and with a related stem cell donor.

This clone was counted only a few times. V and J are TRBV5-1 and TRBJ2-3; the match to TRBD1 covers 7 bases. Germline CDR1 SGHRS, CDR2 YFSETQ. Trimming cost V 3 bases and J 5 bases; bases outside gene matches: 6. The CDR3 is 14 amino acids. The CDR3 coding sequence is TGCGCCAGCAGCTCCTCGGGACAGCTAGATACGCAGTATTTT. This codes for CASSSSGQLDTQYF.

The V and J genes are TRBV19 and TRBJ2-2; D remains ambiguous. The CDR3 spans 12 residues. Germline CDR1 LNHDA, CDR2 SQIVND (reference sequence). The V end was cut by 7 bases, the J end by 6 bases, with 9 bases between. In DNA form, the CDR3 reads TGTGCCAGTAATCGGCTAGCCGGGGAGCTGTTTTTT. Translation: CASNRLAGELFF.

This clone was detected only once. V and J are TRBV30 and TRBJ2-7, with D perhaps matching TRBD2 (6 bases). CDR1 is GTSNPN and CDR2 is SVGIG in the germline V gene (reference sequence). CDR3 length: 15 residues. V was pared by 2 bases and J by 0 bases, with 14 bases between. The CDR3: CAWSRNSGFSYEQYF. In DNA, the CDR3 is TGTGCCTGGAGTAGGAATAGCGGCTTCTCCTACGAGCAGTACTTC.

This chain links TRBV5-1 with TRBJ2-1; D remains ambiguous. CDR1 SGHRS and CDR2 YFSETQ come from the germline V gene. Trimming stripped 3 bases from V and 8 bases from J, with 6 bases between. The CDR3 spans 11 residues. CDR3 nucleotide sequence: TGCGCCAGCAGCTCTAGTCATGAGCAGTTCTTC. Its translation: CASSSSHEQFF.

The chain combines TRBV10-3 with TRBJ2-3; 7 positions agree with TRBD2. Germline loops: CDR1 ENHRY, CDR2 SYGVKD. The CDR3 is 16 residues long. V shed 9 bases, J shed 0 bases, and the junction held 12 bases outside the gene matches. CDR3 in amino acids: CAIRGTGGTSTDTQYF. In nucleotides, the CDR3 is TGTGCCATTCGCGGTACCGGGGGGACTAGCACAGATACGCAGTATTTT.

The J gene is TRBJ2-7, the V gene TRBV4-2; D gene unclear. Trimming cost V 5 bases and J 4 bases, with 6 bases left between them. This CDR3 has 11 residues. The germline gives CDR1 LGHNA, CDR2 YNFKEQ. CDR3 sequence: CASSSQYEQYF. Written as DNA, the CDR3 is TGTGCCAGCAGCTCCCAATACGAGCAGTACTTC.

This chain joins TRBV30 and TRBJ2-3; no clear D gene. Trimming shortened V by 1 base and J by 4 bases, and 3 bases separated the two germline ends. The CDR3 is 11 residues long. In germline, CDR1 is GTSNPN, CDR2 SVGIG (reference sequence). The CDR3 bases are TGTGCCTGGAGTGGGCCAGATACGCAGTATTTT. Encoded protein: CAWSGPDTQYF. The entire variable domain, with the rest obtained from reference TRBV30 and TRBJ2-3, is as follows: SQTIHQWPATLVQPVGSPLSLECTVEGTSNPNLYWYRQAAGRGLQLLFYSVGIGQISSEVPQNLSASRPQDRQFILSSKKLLLSDSGFYLCAWSGPDTQYFGPGTRLTVL.

This chain joins TRBV4-2 and TRBJ1-1; 9 bases are shared with TRBD1. V lost 2 bases, J lost 1 base, and 2 bases stayed unmatched. The CDR3 sequence is 15 residues long. Germline CDR1 is LGHNA and CDR2 is YNFKEQ. The CDR3: CASSQNRGRNTEAFF. The CDR3 DNA is TGTGCCAGCAGCCAAAACAGGGGGCGGAACACTGAAGCTTTCTTT.

Here the CDR3 reads CASSSPAVSSYEQYF. The CDR3 DNA reads TGTGCCAGCAGTTCCCCCGCGGTAAGCTCCTACGAGCAGTACTTC. The chain combines TRBV6-6 with TRBJ2-7; D is undetermined. V lost 4 bases to trimming and J lost 0 bases, with 13 bases between them. In germline, CDR1 is MNHNY, CDR2 SVGAGI (reference sequence). This CDR3 comprises 15 residues.

This clone has a single count. This chain uses TRBV11-2 with TRBJ1-1; D not resolved. CDR1 SGHAT and CDR2 FQNNGV come from the germline V gene. The CDR3 spans 13 residues. Trimming left V 4 bases short and J 6 bases short, with 12 bases between. The CDR3 protein is CASSSQEIPEAFF. DNA of the CDR3: TGTGCCAGCAGCTCGCAGGAAATACCTGAAGCTTTCTTT.

In the case of this clone: This same CDR3 is encoded by further DNA sequences in the sample. J is TRBJ2-1 and V is TRBV6-5; weak D call: TRBD1 (7 bases). Germline loops: CDR1 MNHEY, CDR2 SVGAGI. The V and J ends lost 6 bases and 10 bases respectively, with 22 bases between them. The CDR3 spans 15 residues. CDR3 sequence reads: CASSRKHYQGGEQFF. In DNA form, the CDR3 reads TGTGCCAGCAGCCGAAAACACTATCAGGGGGGAGAGCAGTTCTTC.

The chain couples TRBV15 to TRBJ2-1; 12 nucleotides match TRBD2. CDR3 length: 15 amino acids. Germline CDR1 and CDR2: LNHNV and YYDKDF (reference sequence). Trimming removed 9 bases from V and 4 bases from J; junction bases left unmatched: 7. This chain's CDR3 is CATGRLAGEYNEQFF. The CDR3 DNA is TGTGCCACGGGGCGACTAGCGGGAGAGTACAATGAGCAGTTCTTC.

This clone was seen a single time. The rearrangement links TRBV4-1 to TRBJ2-1, with no clear D. The CDR3 has 15 residues. Per germline, CDR1 MGHRA and CDR2 YSYEKL. V lost 4 bases to trimming and J lost 4 bases, with 14 bases between them. For the CDR3, the DNA is TGCGCCAGCAGCCTGCTGGCGGCGATGTACAATGAGCAGTTCTTC. Its protein product is CASSLLAAMYNEQFF.

This clone came up once. The rearrangement links TRBV10-2 to TRBJ2-1, with 9 bases lining up with TRBD1. CDR3 length: 15 residues. Trimming cost V 4 bases and J 7 bases; bases outside gene matches: 8. In germline, CDR1 is WSHSY, CDR2 SAAADI. In nucleotides, the CDR3 is TGCGCCAGCAGTGTGCCGGGACAGGGACGAAATGAGCAGTTCTTC. Translated: CASSVPGQGRNEQFF.

The chain links TRBV27 to TRBJ2-1; no clear D. V lost 8 bases, J lost 1 base, and 15 bases lay in between. The CDR3 sequence is 15 residues long. Germline V lookup: CDR1 MNHEY, CDR2 SMNVEV (reference sequence). The CDR3, as DNA: TGTGCCAGCGGCCTCACGCCCGTTTCCTACAATGAGCAGTTCTTC. It codes for CASGLTPVSYNEQFF.

This rearrangement joins TRBV5-8 to TRBJ2-3; 8 bases are shared with TRBD1. In germline, CDR1 is SGHTS, CDR2 YDEGEE. Trimming cost V 3 bases and J 2 bases; bases outside gene matches: 5. The CDR3 runs to 15 residues. In DNA form, the CDR3 reads TGTGCCAGCAGCTCGGGACAGGCCTACACAGATACGCAGTATTTT. Its translation is CASSSGQAYTDTQYF.

The chain combines TRBV7-9 with TRBJ1-1, with D tentatively TRBD1 (5 bases). The CDR3 consists of 16 residues. Trimming shortened V by 4 bases and J by 8 bases, and 23 bases separated the two germline ends. The germline CDR1 and CDR2 sequences are SEHNR and FQNEAQ (reference sequence). CDR3 amino acids: CASSYLDIATAPEAFF. The CDR3 coding sequence is TGTGCCAGCAGCTACCTTGATATCGCGACAGCTCCAGAAGCTTTCTTT.

V usage is TRBV6-6 and J usage is TRBJ1-5; TRBD1 agrees at 8 bases. V lost 4 bases and J lost 1; bases outside the gene matches: 6. Per germline, CDR1 MNHNY and CDR2 SVGAGI (reference sequence). The CDR3 is 16 amino acids. Written as DNA, the CDR3 is TGTGCCAGCAGTTCCACAGGACAGGGAAGCAATCAGCCCCAGCATTTT. Its protein product is CASSSTGQGSNQPQHF.

V gene TRBV5-1 combines with J gene TRBJ2-1; D perhaps matches TRBD1 (6 bases). V was trimmed by 1 base and J by 7 bases, leaving 18 bases between them. The length of the CDR3 is 16 residues. Germline lookup yields CDR1 SGHRS and CDR2 YFSETQ. This CDR3 is CASSLSVAQRGNEQFF. In DNA, the CDR3 is TGCGCCAGCAGCTTGTCCGTAGCACAGAGGGGGAATGAGCAGTTCTTC.

The rearrangement links TRBV7-9 to TRBJ2-3; D is unclear. CDR3 length: 11 residues. Germline lookup yields CDR1 SEHNR and CDR2 FQNEAQ (reference sequence). V lost 4 bases to trimming and J lost 5 bases, with 4 bases between them. The CDR3 DNA reads as TGTGCCAGCAGCTCAAAAGATACGCAGTATTTT. Amino acids: CASSSKDTQYF.

This sequence joins TRBV5-6 and TRBJ2-2, with TRBD2 as a possible D gene (7 bases). This CDR3 has 14 amino acids. Germline loops: CDR1 SGHDT, CDR2 YYEEEE. Trimming stripped 3 bases from V and 5 bases from J, with 11 bases between. Written as DNA, the CDR3 is TGTGCCAGCAGCTGGAGGGGGGGAACCGGGGAGCTGTTTTTT. This gives the protein CASSWRGGTGELFF.